This T cell receptor beta chain is from a study of response to subunit inactivated influenza vaccine. Findings and limits, study-wide: Researchers suggested that each seasonal influenza vaccination recruits few new T cells.

The CDR3 is 18 residues long. J gave up 2 bases and V 8 bases, and 16 bases lay outside the gene matches. In germline, CDR1 is MDHEN, CDR2 SYDVKM. The sample holds a few counts of this clonotype. Its antigen is still unknown. MiXCR, applied by TCRdb to the RT-PCR reads, yields one record per CDR3 protein. The sample consists of around 500,000 distinct CDR3 sequences, about 10% of them appearing once. The chain employs TRBV28 and TRBJ2-1; 9 bases are a match to TRBD1. The TCR was taken from a man between 45 and 60 years old who received an inactivated influenza vaccine. The starting material was PBMCs from blood, obtained about 40 days after vaccination. This chain's CDR3 is CASRKTGIRTGAYNEQFF. For the CDR3, the DNA is TGTGCCAGCCGTAAGACAGGGATCCGGACAGGGGCCTACAATGAGCAGTTCTTC.